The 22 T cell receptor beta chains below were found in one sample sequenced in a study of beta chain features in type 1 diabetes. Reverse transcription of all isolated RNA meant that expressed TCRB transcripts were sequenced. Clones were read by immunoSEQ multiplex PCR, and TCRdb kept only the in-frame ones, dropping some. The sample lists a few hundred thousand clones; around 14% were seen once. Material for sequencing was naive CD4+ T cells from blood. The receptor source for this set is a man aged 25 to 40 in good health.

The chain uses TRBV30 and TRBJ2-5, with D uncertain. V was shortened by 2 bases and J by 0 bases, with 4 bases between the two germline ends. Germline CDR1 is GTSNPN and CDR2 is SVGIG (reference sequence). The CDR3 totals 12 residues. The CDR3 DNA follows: TGTGCCTGGAGTCTGTACCAAGAGACCCAGTACTTC. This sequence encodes CAWSLYQETQYF.

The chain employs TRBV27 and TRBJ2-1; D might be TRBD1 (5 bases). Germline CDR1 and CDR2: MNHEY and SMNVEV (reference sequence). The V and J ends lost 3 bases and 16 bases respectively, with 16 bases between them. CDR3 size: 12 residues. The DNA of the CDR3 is TGTGCCAGCAGTTTTTCGGCAGGGATAGTTTTCTTC. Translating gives CASSFSAGIVFF.

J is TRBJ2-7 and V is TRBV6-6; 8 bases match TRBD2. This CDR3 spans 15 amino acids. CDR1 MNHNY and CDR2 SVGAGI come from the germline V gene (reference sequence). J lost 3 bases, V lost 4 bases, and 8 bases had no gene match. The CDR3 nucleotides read TGTGCCAGCAGTTCCTCAGCGGGAGCCTTCTACGAGCAGTACGTC. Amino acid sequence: CASSSSAGAFYEQYV.

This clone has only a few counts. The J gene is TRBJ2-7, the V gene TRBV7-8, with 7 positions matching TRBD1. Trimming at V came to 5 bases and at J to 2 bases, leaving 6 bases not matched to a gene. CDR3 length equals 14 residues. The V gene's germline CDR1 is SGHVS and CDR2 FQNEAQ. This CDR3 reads CASSRRDRPYEQYF. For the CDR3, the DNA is TGTGCCAGCAGCCGTAGGGACAGACCCTACGAGCAGTACTTC. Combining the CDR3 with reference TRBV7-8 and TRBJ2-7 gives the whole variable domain GAGVSQSPRYKVAKRGQDVALRCDPISGHVSLFWYQQALGQGPEFLTYFQNEAQLDKSGLPSDRFFAERPEGSVSTLKIQRTQQEDSAVYLCASSRRDRPYEQYFGPGTRLTVT.

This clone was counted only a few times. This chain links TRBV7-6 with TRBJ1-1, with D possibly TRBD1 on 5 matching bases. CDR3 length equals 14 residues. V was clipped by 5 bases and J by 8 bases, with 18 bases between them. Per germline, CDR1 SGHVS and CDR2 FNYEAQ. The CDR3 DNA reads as TGTGCCAGCAGCAACCGGGACGGGCCGGCAGAAGCTTTCTTT. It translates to CASSNRDGPAEAFF.

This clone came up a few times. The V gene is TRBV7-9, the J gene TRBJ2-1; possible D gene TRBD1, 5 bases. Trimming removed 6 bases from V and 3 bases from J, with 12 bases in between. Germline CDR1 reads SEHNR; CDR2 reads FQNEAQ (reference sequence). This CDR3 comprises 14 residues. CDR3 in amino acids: CASRVTAHYNEQFF. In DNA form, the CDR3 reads TGTGCCAGCAGGGTGACAGCGCACTACAATGAGCAGTTCTTC.

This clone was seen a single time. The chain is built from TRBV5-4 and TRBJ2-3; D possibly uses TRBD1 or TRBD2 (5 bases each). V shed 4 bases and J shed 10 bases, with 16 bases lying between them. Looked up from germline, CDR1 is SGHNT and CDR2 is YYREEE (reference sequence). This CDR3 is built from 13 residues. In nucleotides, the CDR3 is TGTGCCAGCAGCACGAGGGACGCCGTTTCGCAGTATTTT. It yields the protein CASSTRDAVSQYF.

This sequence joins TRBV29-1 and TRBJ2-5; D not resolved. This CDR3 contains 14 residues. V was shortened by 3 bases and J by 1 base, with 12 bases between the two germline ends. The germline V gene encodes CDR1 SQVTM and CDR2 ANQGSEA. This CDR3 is CSVEGGNLQETQYF. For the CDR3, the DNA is TGCAGCGTTGAGGGTGGCAACCTCCAAGAGACCCAGTACTTC. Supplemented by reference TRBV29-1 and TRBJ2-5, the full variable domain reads SAVISQKPSRDICQRGTSLTIQCQVDSQVTMMFWYRQQPGQSLTLIATANQGSEATYESGFVIDKFPISRPNLTFSTLTVSNMSPEDSSIYLCSVEGGNLQETQYFGPGTRLLVL.

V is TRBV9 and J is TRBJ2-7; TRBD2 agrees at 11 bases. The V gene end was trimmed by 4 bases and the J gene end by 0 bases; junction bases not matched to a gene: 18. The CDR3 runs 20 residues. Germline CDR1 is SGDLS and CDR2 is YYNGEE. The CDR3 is CASSPHSGRASYPSSYEQYV. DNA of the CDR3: TGTGCCAGCAGCCCCCATAGCGGGAGGGCCAGCTACCCCAGCTCCTACGAGCAGTACGTC.

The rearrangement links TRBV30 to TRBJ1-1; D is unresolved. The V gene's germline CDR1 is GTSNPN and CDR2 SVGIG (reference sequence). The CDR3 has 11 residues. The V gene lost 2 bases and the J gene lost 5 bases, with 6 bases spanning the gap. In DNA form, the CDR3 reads TGTGCCTGGAGTTCCCAGACTGAAGCTTTCTTT. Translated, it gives CAWSSQTEAFF.

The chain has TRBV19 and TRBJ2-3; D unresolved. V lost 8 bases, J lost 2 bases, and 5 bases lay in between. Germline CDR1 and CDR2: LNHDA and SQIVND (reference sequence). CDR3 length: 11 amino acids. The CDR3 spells CASGVTDTQYF. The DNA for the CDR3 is TGTGCCAGTGGGGTCACAGATACGCAGTATTTT.

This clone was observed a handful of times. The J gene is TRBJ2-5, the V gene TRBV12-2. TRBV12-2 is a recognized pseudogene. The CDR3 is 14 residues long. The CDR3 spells CASRFFWGQETQYF. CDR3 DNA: TGTGCAAGTCGCTTCTTTTGGGGGCAAGAGACCCAGTACTTC.

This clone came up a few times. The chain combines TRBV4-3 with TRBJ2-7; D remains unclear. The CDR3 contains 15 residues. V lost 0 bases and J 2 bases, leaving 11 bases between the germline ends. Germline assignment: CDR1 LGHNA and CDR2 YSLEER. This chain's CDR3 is CASSQDRLGTYEQYF. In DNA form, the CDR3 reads TGCGCCAGCAGCCAAGATCGGCTGGGCACCTACGAGCAGTACTTC.

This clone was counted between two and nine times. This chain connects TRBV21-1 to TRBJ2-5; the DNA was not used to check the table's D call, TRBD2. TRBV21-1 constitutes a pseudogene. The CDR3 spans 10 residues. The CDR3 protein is CASNGETQYF. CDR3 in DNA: TGTGCCAGCAACGGGGAGACCCAGTACTTC.

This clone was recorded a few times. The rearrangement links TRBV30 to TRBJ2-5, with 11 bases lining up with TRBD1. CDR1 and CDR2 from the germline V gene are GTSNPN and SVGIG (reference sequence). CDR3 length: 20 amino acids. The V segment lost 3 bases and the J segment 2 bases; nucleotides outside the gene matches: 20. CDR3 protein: CAWREGQGARYGGRQETQYF. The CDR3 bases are TGTGCCTGGAGGGAAGGACAGGGGGCGAGGTATGGCGGGCGTCAAGAGACCCAGTACTTC.

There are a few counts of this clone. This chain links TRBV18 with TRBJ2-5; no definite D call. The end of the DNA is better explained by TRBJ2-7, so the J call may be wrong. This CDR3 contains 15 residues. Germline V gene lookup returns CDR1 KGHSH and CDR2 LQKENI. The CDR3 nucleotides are TGTGCCAGCTCACCTGGCTCAGTCCGCCAATACGAGCAGTACTTC. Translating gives CASSPGSVRQYEQYF.

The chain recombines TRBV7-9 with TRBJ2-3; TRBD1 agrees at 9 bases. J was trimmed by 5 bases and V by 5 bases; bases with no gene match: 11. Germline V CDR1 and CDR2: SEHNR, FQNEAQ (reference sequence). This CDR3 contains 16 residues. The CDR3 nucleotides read TGTGCCAGCAGCCTGACCGGGACAGGGACACAAGATACGCAGTATTTT. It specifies CASSLTGTGTQDTQYF.

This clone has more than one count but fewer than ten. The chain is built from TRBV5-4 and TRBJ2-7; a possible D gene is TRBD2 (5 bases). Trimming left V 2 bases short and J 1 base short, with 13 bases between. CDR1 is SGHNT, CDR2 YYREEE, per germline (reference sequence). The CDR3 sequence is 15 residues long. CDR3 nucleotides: TGTGCCAGCAGCTTAGTGGGGAGCTCATCCTACGAGCAGTACTTC. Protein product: CASSLVGSSSYEQYF.

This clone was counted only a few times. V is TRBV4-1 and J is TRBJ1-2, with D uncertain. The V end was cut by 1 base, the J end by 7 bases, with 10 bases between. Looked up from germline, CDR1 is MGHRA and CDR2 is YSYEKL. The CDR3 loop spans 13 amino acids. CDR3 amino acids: CASSQATGRGYTF. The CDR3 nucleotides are TGCGCCAGCAGCCAAGCGACCGGGCGTGGCTACACCTTC.

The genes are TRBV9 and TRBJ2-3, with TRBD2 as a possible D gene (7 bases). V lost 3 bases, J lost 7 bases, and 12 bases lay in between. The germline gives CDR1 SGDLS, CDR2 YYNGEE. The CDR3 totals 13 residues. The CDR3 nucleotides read TGTGCCAGCAGCGAAGGGGGGGTCCATACGCAGTATTTT. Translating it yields CASSEGGVHTQYF.

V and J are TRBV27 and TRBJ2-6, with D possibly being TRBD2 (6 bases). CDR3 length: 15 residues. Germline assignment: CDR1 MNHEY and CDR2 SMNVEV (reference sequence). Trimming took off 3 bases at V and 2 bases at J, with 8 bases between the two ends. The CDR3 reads CASSFGGTGANVLTF. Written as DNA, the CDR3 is TGTGCCAGCAGTTTTGGAGGGACTGGGGCCAACGTCCTGACTTTC.

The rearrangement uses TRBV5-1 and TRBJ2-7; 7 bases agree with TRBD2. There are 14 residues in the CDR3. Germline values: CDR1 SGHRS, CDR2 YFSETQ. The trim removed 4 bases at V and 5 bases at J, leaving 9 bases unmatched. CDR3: CASSHRGGGNEQYF. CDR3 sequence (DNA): TGCGCCAGCAGCCACCGGGGCGGGGGAAACGAGCAGTACTTC.